A selection of T cell receptor beta chains follows, all from one sample in a study of PD-1 blockade in mismatch repair-deficient tumors. The antigens of these receptors remain unknown. Sequenced by immunoSEQ multiplex PCR; TCRdb stores in-frame clones only, minus some. The table lists fewer than 16,000 clones, roughly four fifths of them singletons. This sample comprised cells cultured in vitro, obtained from a patient treated with pembrolizumab. The receptors come from an adult with mismatch repair-deficient cancer. CDR3s include the opening cysteine and the closing phenylalanine or tryptophan. D genes are given only for firm matches. A clone size is listed for some rows: how often the clone was seen (once, few, many), or a class if it is expanded.

clone_size	v_call	j_call	d_call	cdr3_nt	cdr3_aa
.	TRBV4-1	TRBJ2-5	.	TGCGCCAGCAGCCAAGTCGGGGGCGGGATAGATCAAGAGACCCAGTACTTC	CASSQVGGGIDQETQYF
.	TRBV30	TRBJ1-1	.	TGTGCCTGGAGTGTACCCCAAACAGGGATGAACACTGAAGCTTTCTTT	CAWSVPQTGMNTEAFF
.	TRBV7-2	TRBJ1-6	TRBD1	TGTGCCAGCAGCTTAGAAGGGGGCGCGAATTCACCCCTCCACTTT	CASSLEGGANSPLHF
.	TRBV2	TRBJ2-1	TRBD1	TGTGCCACCAGGGGGAATGAGCAGTTCTTC	CATRGNEQFF
.	TRBV28	TRBJ1-5	.	TGTGCCAGGCGTTGGGAGACCCAGCATTTT	CARRWETQHF
.	TRBV5-5	TRBJ1-3	.	TGTGCCAGCAGCTTACAGGGTGGATACACCATATATTTT	CASSLQGGYTIYF
.	TRBV4-1	TRBJ1-5	.	TGCGCCAGCAGCCCCACGGGGGCGAGTATTAGCAATCAGCCCCAGCATTTT	CASSPTGASISNQPQHF
.	TRBV2	TRBJ2-1	.	TGTGCCAGCACAACAACGACATCCTACAATGAGCAGTTCTTC	CASTTTTSYNEQFF
.	TRBV4-1	TRBJ2-3	.	TGCGCCAGCAGCCAAGATCAAGCGGTCAGGGGCACAGATACGCAGTATTTT	CASSQDQAVRGTDTQYF
.	TRBV7-3	TRBJ2-3	TRBD1	TGTGCCAGCAGCTTCGGACAGGGAGGAGCAGATACGCAGTATTTT	CASSFGQGGADTQYF
few	TRBV29-1	TRBJ2-1	TRBD2	TGCAGCGTTGAAGATCGGTCGGGACTAGCGGGACCGGATGAGCAGTTCTTC	CSVEDRSGLAGPDEQFF
few	TRBV7-3	TRBJ2-7	.	TGTGCCAGCAGCTTAAATTCCCCTAGGGAAGAGCCCTACGAGCAGTACTTC	CASSLNSPREEPYEQYF
few	TRBV7-3	TRBJ1-1	TRBD1	TGTGCCAGCAGTACGGAGGGGGCAAACACTGAAGCTTTCTTT	CASSTEGANTEAFF
.	TRBV11-3	TRBJ2-2	.	TGTGCCAGCAGCTTCGACAGGTACACCGGGGAGCTGTTTTTT	CASSFDRYTGELFF
.	TRBV20-1	TRBJ1-1	.	TGCAGTGCTAGGGCGAACACTGAAGCTTTCTTT	CSARANTEAFF
.	TRBV29-1	TRBJ2-7	TRBD2	TGCAGCGTTGAAACGGGACTAGCTCCCTACGAGCAGTACTTC	CSVETGLAPYEQYF
.	TRBV5-1	TRBJ2-7	.	TGCGCCAGCAGCTTGGAGTGGGGCAGCTCCTACGAGCAGTACTTC	CASSLEWGSSYEQYF
.	TRBV7-9	TRBJ1-4	.	TGTGCCAGCAGCCTTGGGACCTGGGGTGAAAAACTGTTTTTT	CASSLGTWGEKLFF
few	TRBV30	TRBJ1-1	.	TGTGCCTGGAGTGTAGTTGGGGGAAACACTGAAGCTTTCTTT	CAWSVVGGNTEAFF
.	TRBV19	TRBJ1-1	.	TGTGCCAGTAGACCTTATCAGAAAGCCACTGAAGCTTTCTTT	CASRPYQKATEAFF
once	TRBV2	TRBJ1-5	.	TGTGCCAGCAAGGCGAGCAGCAATCAGCCCCAGCATTTT	CASKASSNQPQHF
.	TRBV5-4	TRBJ2-7	TRBD1	TGTGCCAGCAGCCCGGGACAGAGACCCTACGAGCAGTACTTC	CASSPGQRPYEQYF
.	TRBV28	TRBJ2-1	TRBD2	TGTGCCAGCAGTGGGGCTAGCGGGCGCTCCTACAATGAGCAGTTCTTC	CASSGASGRSYNEQFF
.	TRBV28	TRBJ2-1	.	TGTGCCAGCAGTCTTAGCGGCAGCTCCTACAATGAGCAGTTCTTC	CASSLSGSSYNEQFF
once	TRBV7-2	TRBJ2-3	.	TGTGCCAGCAGCTTAAGGGGGAGGGGGGATACGCAGTATTTT	CASSLRGRGDTQYF
once	TRBV11-2	TRBJ1-5	.	TGTGCCAGCAGCTTAGGGGCCCCTAATCAGCCCCAGCATTTT	CASSLGAPNQPQHF
.	TRBV6-1	TRBJ2-2	TRBD2	TGTGCCAGCAGTGGGTTAGCGGGAGGGCCTATAACCGGGGAGCTGTTTTTT	CASSGLAGGPITGELFF
.	TRBV2	TRBJ2-1	.	TGTGCCAGCAGCTACTACAATGAGCAGTTCTTC	CASSYYNEQFF
.	TRBV25-1	TRBJ2-7	.	TGTGCCAGCAGTGAAGGGTTAACCTACGAGCAGTACTTC	CASSEGLTYEQYF